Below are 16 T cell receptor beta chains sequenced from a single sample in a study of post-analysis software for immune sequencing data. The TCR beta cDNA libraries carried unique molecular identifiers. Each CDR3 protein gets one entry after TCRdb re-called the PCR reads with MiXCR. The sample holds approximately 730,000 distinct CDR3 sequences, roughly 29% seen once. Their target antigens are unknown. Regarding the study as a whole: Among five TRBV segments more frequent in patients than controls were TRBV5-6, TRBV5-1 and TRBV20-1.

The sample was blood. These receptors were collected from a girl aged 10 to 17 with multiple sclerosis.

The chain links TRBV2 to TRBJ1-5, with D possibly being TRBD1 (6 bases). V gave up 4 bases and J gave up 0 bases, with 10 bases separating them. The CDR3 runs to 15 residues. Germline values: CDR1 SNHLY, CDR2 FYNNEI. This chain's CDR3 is CASSVGALSNQPQHF. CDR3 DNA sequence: TGTGCCAGCAGTGTGGGGGCCCTTAGCAATCAGCCCCAGCATTTT.

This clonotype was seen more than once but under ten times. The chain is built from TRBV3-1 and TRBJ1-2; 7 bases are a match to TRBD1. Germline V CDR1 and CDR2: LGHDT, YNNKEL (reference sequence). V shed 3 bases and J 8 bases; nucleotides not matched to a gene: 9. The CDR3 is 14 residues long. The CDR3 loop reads CASSQQGQSRGYTF. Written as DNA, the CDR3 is TGTGCCAGCAGCCAGCAGGGACAGTCGAGGGGCTACACCTTC.

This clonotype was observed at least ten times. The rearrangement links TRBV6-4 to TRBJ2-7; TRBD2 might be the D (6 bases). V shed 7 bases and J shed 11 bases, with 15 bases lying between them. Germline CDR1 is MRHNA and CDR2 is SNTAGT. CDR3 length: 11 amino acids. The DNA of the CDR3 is TGTGCCAGCAAGCCAGGACGGGAGAAGTACTTC. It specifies CASKPGREKYF.

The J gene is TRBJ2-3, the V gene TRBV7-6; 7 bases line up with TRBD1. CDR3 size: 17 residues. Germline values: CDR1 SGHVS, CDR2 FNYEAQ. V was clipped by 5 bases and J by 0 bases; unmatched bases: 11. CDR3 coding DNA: TGTGCCAGCAGCGATCCTCCAGGGGGACCTAGCACAGATACGCAGTATTTT. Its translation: CASSDPPGGPSTDTQYF.

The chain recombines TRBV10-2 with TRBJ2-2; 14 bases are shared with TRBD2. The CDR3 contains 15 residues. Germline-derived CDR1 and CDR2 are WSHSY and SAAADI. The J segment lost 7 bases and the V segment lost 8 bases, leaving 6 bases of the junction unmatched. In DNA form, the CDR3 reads TGCGCCAGCGATCGGGGACTAGCGGGAGTCGGGGAGCTGTTTTTT. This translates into CASDRGLAGVGELFF.

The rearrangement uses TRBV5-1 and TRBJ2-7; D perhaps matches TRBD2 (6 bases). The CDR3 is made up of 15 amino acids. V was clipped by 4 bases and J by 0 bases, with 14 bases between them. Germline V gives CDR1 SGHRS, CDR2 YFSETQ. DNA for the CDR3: TGCGCCAGCAGCGGAGGGACGGACTACTCCTACGAGCAGTACTTC. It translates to CASSGGTDYSYEQYF.

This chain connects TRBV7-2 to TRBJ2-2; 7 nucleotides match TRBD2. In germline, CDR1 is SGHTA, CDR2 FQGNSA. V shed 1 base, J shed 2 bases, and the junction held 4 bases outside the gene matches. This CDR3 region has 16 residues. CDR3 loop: CASSLGLAVNTGELFF. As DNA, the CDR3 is TGTGCCAGCAGCTTAGGCCTAGCGGTTAACACCGGGGAGCTGTTTTTT. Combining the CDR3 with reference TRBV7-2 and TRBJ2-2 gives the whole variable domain GAGVSQSPSNKVTEKGKDVELRCDPISGHTALYWYRQSLGQGLEFLIYFQGNSAPDKSGLPSDRFSAERTGGSVSTLTIQRTQQEDSAVYLCASSLGLAVNTGELFFGEGSRLTVL.

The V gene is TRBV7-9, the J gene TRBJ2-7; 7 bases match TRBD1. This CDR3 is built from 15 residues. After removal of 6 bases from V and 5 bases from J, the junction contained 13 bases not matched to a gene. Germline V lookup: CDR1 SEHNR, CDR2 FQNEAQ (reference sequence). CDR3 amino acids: CASSQIDRDRDEQYF. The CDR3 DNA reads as TGTGCCAGCAGTCAAATCGACAGGGATAGGGACGAGCAGTACTTC. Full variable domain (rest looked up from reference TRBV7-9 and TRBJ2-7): DTGVSQNPRHKITKRGQNVTFRCDPISEHNRLYWYRQTLGQGPEFLTYFQNEAQLEKSRLLSDRFSAERPKGSFSTLEIQRTEQGDSAMYLCASSQIDRDRDEQYFGPGTRLTVT.

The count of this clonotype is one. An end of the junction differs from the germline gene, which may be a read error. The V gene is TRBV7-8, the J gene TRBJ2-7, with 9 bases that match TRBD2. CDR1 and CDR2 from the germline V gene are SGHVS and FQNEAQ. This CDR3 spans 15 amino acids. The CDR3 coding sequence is TGTGCCGGCAGCACCCGTTCACTAGCGGGCTACGAGCAGTACTTC. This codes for CAGSTRSLAGYEQYF. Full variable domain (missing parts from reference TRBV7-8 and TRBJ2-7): GAGVSQSPRYKVAKRGQDVALRCDPISGHVSLFWYQQALGQGPEFLTYFQNEAQLDKSGLPSDRFFAERPEGSVSTLKIQRTQQEDSAVYLCAGSTRSLAGYEQYFGPGTRLTVT.

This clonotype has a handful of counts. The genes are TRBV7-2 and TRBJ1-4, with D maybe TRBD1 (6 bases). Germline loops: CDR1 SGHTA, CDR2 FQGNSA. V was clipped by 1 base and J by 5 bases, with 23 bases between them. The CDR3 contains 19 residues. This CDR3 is CASSLGRGAGRSRNEKLFF. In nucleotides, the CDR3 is TGTGCCAGCAGCTTAGGTCGGGGGGCGGGCCGATCTAGAAATGAAAAACTGTTTTTT.

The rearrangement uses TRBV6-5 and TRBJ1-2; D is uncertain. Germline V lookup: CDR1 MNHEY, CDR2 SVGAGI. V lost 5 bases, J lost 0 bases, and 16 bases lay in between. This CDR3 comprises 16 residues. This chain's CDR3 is CASSPNRASANYGYTF. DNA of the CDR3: TGTGCCAGCAGTCCCAACCGGGCCTCTGCTAACTATGGCTACACCTTC.

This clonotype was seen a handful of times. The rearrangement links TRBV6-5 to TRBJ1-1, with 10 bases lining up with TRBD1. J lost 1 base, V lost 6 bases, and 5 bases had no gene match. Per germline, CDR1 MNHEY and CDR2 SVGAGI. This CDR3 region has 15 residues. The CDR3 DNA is TGTGCCAGCAGCCTCGACAGGGGGCGGAACACTGAAGCTTTCTTT. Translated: CASSLDRGRNTEAFF.

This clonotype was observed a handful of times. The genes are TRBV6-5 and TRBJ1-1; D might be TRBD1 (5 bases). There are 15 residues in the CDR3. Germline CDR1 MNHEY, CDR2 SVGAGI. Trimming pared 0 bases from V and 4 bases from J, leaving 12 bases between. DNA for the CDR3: TGTGCCAGCAGTTACTCGGGGCCACGGCTCACTGAAGCTTTCTTT. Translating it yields CASSYSGPRLTEAFF.

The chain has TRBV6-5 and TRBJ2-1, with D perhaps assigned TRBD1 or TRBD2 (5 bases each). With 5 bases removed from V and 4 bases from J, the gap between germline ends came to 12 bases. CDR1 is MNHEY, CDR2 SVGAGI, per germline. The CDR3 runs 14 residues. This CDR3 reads CASSEGTKYNEQFF. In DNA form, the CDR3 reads TGTGCCAGCAGTGAGGGGACCAAATACAATGAGCAGTTCTTC.

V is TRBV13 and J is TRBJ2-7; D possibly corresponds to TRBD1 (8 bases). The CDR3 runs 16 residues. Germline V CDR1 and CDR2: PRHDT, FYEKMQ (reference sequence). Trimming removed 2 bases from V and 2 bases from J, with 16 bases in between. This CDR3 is CASSLRTGGVPYEQYF. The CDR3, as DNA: TGTGCCAGCAGCTTAAGAACAGGGGGGGTGCCCTACGAGCAGTACTTC.

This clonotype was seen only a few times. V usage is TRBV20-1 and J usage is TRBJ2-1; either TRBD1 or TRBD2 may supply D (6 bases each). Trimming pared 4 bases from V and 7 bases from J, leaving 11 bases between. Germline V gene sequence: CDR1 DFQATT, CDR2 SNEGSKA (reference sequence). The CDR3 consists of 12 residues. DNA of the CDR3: TGCAGTGCTAAGGGGGGCCGTAATGAGCAGTTCTTC. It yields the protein CSAKGGRNEQFF.